One and the same sample provided the 17 T cell receptor beta chains below, sequenced in a study of OX40 agonist ivuxolimab in advanced cancers. Assay: immunoSEQ multiplex PCR; the TCRdb copy retains only in-frame clones and omits some. Of approximately 100,000 clones in the sample, approximately 86% were seen once. Sequenced material: CD4+ or CD8+ T cells sorted from blood, taken in a trial of the OX40 agonist ivuxolimab. The source is an adult with an advanced solid tumor such as melanoma, head and neck, liver or kidney cancer.

The V call is TRBV7-9, the J call TRBJ2-7; D uncertain. The CDR3 has 12 residues. In germline, CDR1 is SEHNR, CDR2 FQNEAQ (reference sequence). V dropped 10 bases and J dropped 0 bases, with 10 bases sitting between them. The CDR3: CATDVSSYEQYF. In DNA, the CDR3 is TGTGCCACTGACGTATCCTCCTACGAGCAGTACTTC. Complete variable domain (other parts from reference TRBV7-9 and TRBJ2-7): DTGVSQNPRHKITKRGQNVTFRCDPISEHNRLYWYRQTLGQGPEFLTYFQNEAQLEKSRLLSDRFSAERPKGSFSTLEIQRTEQGDSAMYLCATDVSSYEQYFGPGTRLTVT.

V usage is TRBV11-2 and J usage is TRBJ2-7, with 8 bases fitting TRBD2. Losses at the gene ends were 5 bases for V and 4 bases for J; bases not matched to a gene: 10. This CDR3 is 15 amino acids long. The germline CDR1 and CDR2 sequences are SGHAT and FQNNGV. The CDR3: CASSHSAGVGYEQYF. In DNA, the CDR3 is TGTGCCAGCAGCCACTCAGCGGGAGTCGGTTACGAGCAGTACTTC.

This clone was found a few times. This chain joins TRBV21-1 and TRBJ2-1. TRBV21-1 is recorded as a pseudogene. The CDR3 has 9 residues. CDR3 DNA sequence: TGTGCCAGCAGAAATGAGCAGTTCTTC. Its protein product is CASRNEQFF.

In DNA, the CDR3 is TGTGCCAGCAGTCCCCGACAGGGGAGGGCCCACGAGCAGTACTTC. Protein: CASSPRQGRAHEQYF. The chain couples TRBV28 to TRBJ2-7; TRBD1 might be the D (8 bases). Germline assignment: CDR1 MDHEN and CDR2 SYDVKM. The CDR3 contains 15 residues. V gave up 5 bases and J gave up 5 bases, with 19 bases separating them.

This sequence joins TRBV5-1 and TRBJ2-2, with D uncertain. This CDR3 is built from 14 residues. The V end lost 0 bases, the J end lost 4 bases, and 7 bases lay between the germline ends. CDR1 and CDR2 from the germline V gene are SGHRS and YFSETQ. The CDR3: CASSLDASTGELFF. CDR3 sequence (DNA): TGCGCCAGCAGCTTGGACGCGAGCACCGGGGAGCTGTTTTTT.

This rearrangement joins TRBV5-4 to TRBJ2-3, with 8 bases matching TRBD1. CDR3 length: 13 residues. Germline assignment: CDR1 SGHNT and CDR2 YYREEE (reference sequence). Trimming took 4 bases from V and 3 from J; bases not matched to a gene: 1. CDR3 nucleotides: TGTGCCAGCAGCCGACAGGGGACAGATACGCAGTATTTT. Translating it yields CASSRQGTDTQYF.

The chain uses TRBV7-9 and TRBJ2-1; D gene uncertain. This CDR3 contains 18 residues. CDR1 SEHNR and CDR2 FQNEAQ come from the germline V gene (reference sequence). The V end lost 5 bases, the J end lost 1 base, and 21 bases lay between the germline ends. CDR3 bases: TGTGCCAGCAGCACGAGAGGCTTTCGGACGGGTTCCTACAATGAGCAGTTCTTC. It translates to CASSTRGFRTGSYNEQFF.

V gene TRBV7-9 combines with J gene TRBJ1-4, with D possibly TRBD1 on 6 matching bases. Germline CDR1 reads SEHNR; CDR2 reads FQNEAQ (reference sequence). CDR3 length: 15 residues. V dropped 2 bases and J dropped 5 bases, with 12 bases sitting between them. The CDR3 bases are TGTGCCAGCAGCTTAAGCTTAGGGGGGAATGAAAAACTGTTTTTT. Translating it yields CASSLSLGGNEKLFF. Full variable domain (outside the CDR3, taken from reference TRBV7-9 and TRBJ1-4): DTGVSQNPRHKITKRGQNVTFRCDPISEHNRLYWYRQTLGQGPEFLTYFQNEAQLEKSRLLSDRFSAERPKGSFSTLEIQRTEQGDSAMYLCASSLSLGGNEKLFFGSGTQLSVL.

By its share, this clone is medium-sized (0.01 to 0.1%). The J gene is TRBJ2-1, the V gene TRBV6-1; D is uncertain. Germline V CDR1 and CDR2: MNHNS, SASEGT. Trimming removed 0 bases from V and 4 bases from J, with 4 bases in between. CDR3 length equals 13 residues. CDR3 amino acids: CASSEAEYNEQFF. In DNA form, the CDR3 reads TGTGCCAGCAGTGAAGCGGAGTACAATGAGCAGTTCTTC.

The chain carries TRBV6-4 and TRBJ2-3; 10 bases map to TRBD1. V gave up 2 bases and J gave up 1 base; unmatched junction bases: 0. There are 15 residues in the CDR3. Looked up from germline, CDR1 is MRHNA and CDR2 is SNTAGT. The CDR3, as DNA: TGTGCCAGCAGTGACGGGACAGGGGGCACAGATACGCAGTATTTT. It translates to CASSDGTGGTDTQYF.

The chain links TRBV4-1 to TRBJ2-7; TRBD2 agrees at 15 bases. This CDR3 region has 17 residues. The V segment lost 1 base and the J segment 4 bases; nucleotides outside the gene matches: 5. Germline V gene data show CDR1 as MGHRA and CDR2 as YSYEKL. CDR3 loop: CASSQVLGLAGGYEQYF. Written as DNA, the CDR3 is TGCGCCAGCAGCCAAGTACTTGGACTAGCGGGAGGGTACGAGCAGTACTTC.

V gene TRBV30 combines with J gene TRBJ1-6; D might be TRBD1 (5 bases). This CDR3 contains 14 residues. Trimming removed 5 bases at V and 1 base at J, with 9 bases between. Germline loops: CDR1 GTSNPN, CDR2 SVGIG (reference sequence). The CDR3 spells CAWAQESYNSPLHF. The DNA for the CDR3 is TGTGCCTGGGCACAGGAATCCTATAATTCACCCCTCCACTTT.

This CDR3 reads CASSPERGSGRGTDTQYF. CDR3 nucleotides: TGTGCCAGCAGCCCTGAAAGAGGGAGCGGGAGAGGCACAGATACGCAGTATTTT. The rearrangement uses TRBV7-8 and TRBJ2-3, with 8 nucleotides matching TRBD2. V gave up 5 bases and J gave up 1 base; unmatched junction bases: 14. CDR1 SGHVS and CDR2 FQNEAQ come from the germline V gene. There are 18 residues in the CDR3.

V usage is TRBV4-1 and J usage is TRBJ2-5; perhaps D is TRBD1 or TRBD2 (5 bases each). The CDR3 is made up of 20 amino acids. Per germline, CDR1 MGHRA and CDR2 YSYEKL. The V gene lost 0 bases and the J gene lost 2 bases, with 25 bases spanning the gap. CDR3 sequence (DNA): TGCGCCAGCAGCCAAGATAGGGGACCCATATCCGACGGTCGACAAGAGACCCAGTACTTC. Its translation is CASSQDRGPISDGRQETQYF.

The chain combines TRBV7-6 with TRBJ2-3; the match to TRBD2 covers 14 bases. CDR1 is SGHVS and CDR2 is FNYEAQ in the germline V gene. The CDR3 is 16 residues long. V shed 5 bases, J shed 3 bases, and the junction held 4 bases outside the gene matches. The CDR3 loop is CASSQGLAGVTDTQYF. CDR3 bases: TGTGCCAGCAGCCAGGGACTAGCGGGAGTGACAGATACGCAGTATTTT.

V is TRBV7-3 and J is TRBJ2-1; D call uncertain. The length of the CDR3 is 14 residues. CDR1 SGHTA and CDR2 FQGTGA come from the germline V gene. V lost 0 bases and J 7 bases, leaving 10 bases between the germline ends. The CDR3 DNA follows: TGTGCCAGCAGCTTAACCGGGTACGGGAATGAGCAGTTCTTC. Protein: CASSLTGYGNEQFF.

V is TRBV12-5 and J is TRBJ2-5; the D call may be TRBD1 or TRBD2 (5 bases each). This CDR3 contains 16 residues. V lost 0 bases, J lost 2 bases, and 13 bases lay in between. Germline CDR1 and CDR2: LGHNT and FRNRAP. This CDR3 reads CASGLVPLGPQETQYF. The CDR3 DNA sequence: TGTGCTAGTGGTTTGGTACCTCTGGGACCTCAAGAGACCCAGTACTTC.